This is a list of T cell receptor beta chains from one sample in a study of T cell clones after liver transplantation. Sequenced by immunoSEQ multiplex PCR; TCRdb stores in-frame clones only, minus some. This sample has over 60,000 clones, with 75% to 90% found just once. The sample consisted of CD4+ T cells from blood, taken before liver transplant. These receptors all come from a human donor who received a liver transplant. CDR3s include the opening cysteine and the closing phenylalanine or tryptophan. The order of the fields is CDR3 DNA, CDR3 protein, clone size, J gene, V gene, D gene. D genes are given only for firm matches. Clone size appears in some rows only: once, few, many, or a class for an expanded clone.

DNA: TGTGCCAGCTCACAACAACAGGGATCAGAGACCCAGTACTTC; CDR3: CASSQQQGSETQYF; size: NA; J: TRBJ2-5; V: TRBV18; D: NA
DNA: TGTGCCAGCAGCTTAGCGCGGAATAGGGAAAAACTGTTTTTT; CDR3: CASSLARNREKLFF; size: NA; J: TRBJ1-4; V: TRBV7-9; D: NA
DNA: TGTGCCAGCTCACCGGGGGAAAGCACCGGGGAGCTGTTTTTT; CDR3: CASSPGESTGELFF; size: NA; J: TRBJ2-2; V: TRBV18; D: NA
DNA: TGCAGCGCCGAATCGTCAGGGAACTATGGCTACACCTTC; CDR3: CSAESSGNYGYTF; size: NA; J: TRBJ1-2; V: TRBV29-1; D: NA
DNA: TGTGCCAGCTCACCACTCGTGTCAGGGTACGAGCAGTACTTC; CDR3: CASSPLVSGYEQYF; size: NA; J: TRBJ2-7; V: TRBV18; D: NA
DNA: TGCGCCAGCAGACCCCGGGACACAACCTCCTTC; CDR3: CASRPRDTTSF; size: few; J: TRBJ2-7; V: TRBV5-1; D: NA
DNA: TGTGCCAGCAGCTCCATGACTAGCGGGGTTTTCGGGGAGCTGTTTTTT; CDR3: CASSSMTSGVFGELFF; size: NA; J: TRBJ2-2; V: TRBV7-2; D: TRBD2
DNA: TGTGCCACCAGAACGGCGGGCTACAATGAGCAGTTCTTC; CDR3: CATRTAGYNEQFF; size: NA; J: TRBJ2-1; V: TRBV11-1; D: NA
DNA: TGTGCCACCAGCAGAGCCCTGGCGGGGGACACCGGGGAGCTGTTTTTT; CDR3: CATSRALAGDTGELFF; size: NA; J: TRBJ2-2; V: TRBV15; D: TRBD2
DNA: TGTGCCAGCAGCCAAAGGAGTAAGGGAGGTCAGCCCCAGCATTTT; CDR3: CASSQRSKGGQPQHF; size: NA; J: TRBJ1-5; V: TRBV16; D: NA
DNA: TGTGCCAGCAGTTTAACTACAGACACTGAAGCTTTCTTT; CDR3: CASSLTTDTEAFF; size: NA; J: TRBJ1-1; V: TRBV28; D: NA
DNA: TGTGCCAGCAGCAAGACCGGGACAGGGAAGGTCTATGGCTACACCTTC; CDR3: CASSKTGTGKVYGYTF; size: NA; J: TRBJ1-2; V: TRBV9; D: TRBD1
DNA: TGTGCCAGCAGCTTAGCCCGCCTAGCGGGACAAGAGACCCAGTACTTC; CDR3: CASSLARLAGQETQYF; size: NA; J: TRBJ2-5; V: TRBV7-2; D: TRBD2
DNA: TGTGCCAATAAAAGGGGATTGAACACCGGGGAGCTGTTTTTT; CDR3: CANKRGLNTGELFF; size: NA; J: TRBJ2-2; V: TRBV7-2; D: NA
DNA: TGTGCCAGTAGCGACCTGACAGGGCCCTCTGGAAACACCATATATTTT; CDR3: CASSDLTGPSGNTIYF; size: NA; J: TRBJ1-3; V: TRBV19; D: TRBD1
DNA: TGCGCCAGCAGCTGGGGACGAGAGACCCAGTACTTC; CDR3: CASSWGRETQYF; size: NA; J: TRBJ2-5; V: TRBV5-1; D: NA
DNA: TGTGCCAGCAGTTACACAGGGAGTTACAATGAGCAGTTCTTC; CDR3: CASSYTGSYNEQFF; size: NA; J: TRBJ2-1; V: TRBV6-6; D: NA
DNA: TGTGCCAGCAGTCCAGGAATCCAAGAGACCCAGTACTTC; CDR3: CASSPGIQETQYF; size: NA; J: TRBJ2-5; V: TRBV6-5; D: NA
DNA: TGTGCCACCAGCAGAGCTAGGGGGGGCGGTGGCTACACCTTC; CDR3: CATSRARGGGGYTF; size: NA; J: TRBJ1-2; V: TRBV15; D: NA
DNA: TGTGCCAGCAGCCGGACTAGCGGAGAAGAGACCCAGTACTTC; CDR3: CASSRTSGEETQYF; size: NA; J: TRBJ2-5; V: TRBV11-2; D: TRBD2
DNA: TGCGCCAGCAGTGACGGTGAGACTAGCGGGAAGTACGAGCAGTACTTC; CDR3: CASSDGETSGKYEQYF; size: NA; J: TRBJ2-7; V: TRBV10-2; D: TRBD2
DNA: TGCGCCAGCAGCTTACTTGACAGGGGGCCCACTGAAGCTTTCTTT; CDR3: CASSLLDRGPTEAFF; size: NA; J: TRBJ1-1; V: TRBV5-1; D: TRBD1
DNA: TGTGCCAGCAGCCGGGACAGTCACACTGAAGCTTTCTTT; CDR3: CASSRDSHTEAFF; size: NA; J: TRBJ1-1; V: TRBV5-4; D: TRBD1
DNA: TGTGCCAGTAGTATAGGTTGGGGCTACGAGCAGTACTTC; CDR3: CASSIGWGYEQYF; size: NA; J: TRBJ2-7; V: TRBV19; D: NA
DNA: TGTGCCAGCTCAGAGGGAAGCAGCCAGCCCCAGCATTTT; CDR3: CASSEGSSQPQHF; size: NA; J: TRBJ1-5; V: TRBV18; D: NA
DNA: TGTGCCAGCAGAAACCCCCGGCGGCATGGGAATGAGCAGTTCTTC; CDR3: CASRNPRRHGNEQFF; size: NA; J: TRBJ2-1; V: TRBV27; D: NA
DNA: TGTGCCAGCAGCACCGGGACAGGGGGACAGCCCCAGCATTTT; CDR3: CASSTGTGGQPQHF; size: NA; J: TRBJ1-5; V: TRBV5-4; D: TRBD1
DNA: TGTGCCAGCAGTTTCGGGCAATCGGACCGTGGAAACACCATATATTTT; CDR3: CASSFGQSDRGNTIYF; size: few; J: TRBJ1-3; V: TRBV28; D: NA
DNA: TGTGCCAGCAGTTATAGGCAAAAGGGAGGCTACACCTTC; CDR3: CASSYRQKGGYTF; size: NA; J: TRBJ1-2; V: TRBV6-5; D: NA
DNA: TGTGCCAGCAGTGACGGGACTTTCTCCTACGAGCAGTACTTC; CDR3: CASSDGTFSYEQYF; size: NA; J: TRBJ2-7; V: TRBV28; D: NA
DNA: TGTGCCAGCAGCTCTTACAGGGATGAGGAAAAACTGTTTTTT; CDR3: CASSSYRDEEKLFF; size: few; J: TRBJ1-4; V: TRBV7-9; D: NA
DNA: TGTGCCAGCAGTGTGGGACTAGCGGCCGCGGCAGGTGAGCAGTTCTTC; CDR3: CASSVGLAAAAGEQFF; size: NA; J: TRBJ2-1; V: TRBV2; D: TRBD2
DNA: TGTGCCAGCAGTTTTCTACGGACAGGGGTTGGCTACACCTTC; CDR3: CASSFLRTGVGYTF; size: NA; J: TRBJ1-2; V: TRBV28; D: TRBD1
DNA: TGCGCCAGCAACGGGCCGGCTCGACCAGTCACAGATACGCAGTATTTT; CDR3: CASNGPARPVTDTQYF; size: NA; J: TRBJ2-3; V: TRBV5-1; D: NA
DNA: TGTGCCAGCCGTGGGGAATACAATCAGCCCCAGCATTTT; CDR3: CASRGEYNQPQHF; size: NA; J: TRBJ1-5; V: TRBV25-1; D: NA
DNA: TGCGCCAGCAGCCACCGGACTAGCGGGACAGATACGCAGTATTTT; CDR3: CASSHRTSGTDTQYF; size: NA; J: TRBJ2-3; V: TRBV4-3; D: TRBD2
DNA: TGTGCCAGTACCCCGACGGGACAGGGGGAAGGCTACACCTTC; CDR3: CASTPTGQGEGYTF; size: NA; J: TRBJ1-2; V: TRBV19; D: TRBD1
DNA: TGCGCCAGCAGTGAGCAGCAGGAAAATGGCTACACCTTC; CDR3: CASSEQQENGYTF; size: NA; J: TRBJ1-2; V: TRBV10-1; D: NA
DNA: TGTGCCAGTAGTTCACGGACTGGATTGTGGAATGAGCAGTTCTTC; CDR3: CASSSRTGLWNEQFF; size: NA; J: TRBJ2-1; V: TRBV19; D: NA
DNA: TGCGCCAGCAGCTCGACACAGGGGGCGCGGTACGAGCAGTACTTC; CDR3: CASSSTQGARYEQYF; size: NA; J: TRBJ2-7; V: TRBV5-1; D: TRBD1
DNA: TGCGCCAGCAGCCAAAGGAGGGCGGGATCGACAGATACGCAGTATTTT; CDR3: CASSQRRAGSTDTQYF; size: few; J: TRBJ2-3; V: TRBV4-3; D: NA
DNA: TGTGCCAGCAGTGTTCGGCACAGGGGACTAGCGGGCCGCAACTCCTACGAGCAGTACTTC; CDR3: CASSVRHRGLAGRNSYEQYF; size: many; J: TRBJ2-7; V: TRBV2; D: TRBD2
DNA: TGTGCCAGCAGTGATAGACTAGCGGGAGTCCGGGAGCAGTACTTC; CDR3: CASSDRLAGVREQYF; size: NA; J: TRBJ2-7; V: TRBV2; D: TRBD2
DNA: TGCAGCGTGGACACAGATACGCAGTATTTT; CDR3: CSVDTDTQYF; size: NA; J: TRBJ2-3; V: TRBV29-1; D: NA
DNA: TGTGCCAGCTCACCACCAGGGACGCCGGGGGAGCAGTACTTC; CDR3: CASSPPGTPGEQYF; size: once; J: TRBJ2-7; V: TRBV18; D: NA
DNA: TGTGCCAGCTCCTTGGGGTTTTCTAGTGAGCAGTTCTTC; CDR3: CASSLGFSSEQFF; size: NA; J: TRBJ2-1; V: TRBV11-2; D: NA
DNA: TGTGCCACCAGCGGGGGGAGACAGCATACGCAGTATTTT; CDR3: CATSGGRQHTQYF; size: NA; J: TRBJ2-3; V: TRBV15; D: NA
DNA: TGTGCCAGCAGCGTAGTCAACAGATTCAGCTCCTACGAGCAGTACTTC; CDR3: CASSVVNRFSSYEQYF; size: NA; J: TRBJ2-7; V: TRBV9; D: NA
DNA: TGTGCCAGCAGTTATTCCGGACTAGGTAGCAATGAGCAGTTCTTC; CDR3: CASSYSGLGSNEQFF; size: few; J: TRBJ2-1; V: TRBV6-9; D: TRBD2
DNA: TGTGCCAGCAGCCAAAACTTTTATGGCTACACCTTC; CDR3: CASSQNFYGYTF; size: NA; J: TRBJ1-2; V: TRBV28; D: NA
DNA: TGTGCCAGCAGCTTGTTTTGGGGGTCGAACTATGGCTACACCTTC; CDR3: CASSLFWGSNYGYTF; size: NA; J: TRBJ1-2; V: TRBV5-4; D: NA
DNA: TGTGCCAGTAGTCTCCTTGGGGGTACTAGCGGGAAGGAGTTCTTC; CDR3: CASSLLGGTSGKEFF; size: NA; J: TRBJ2-1; V: TRBV19; D: TRBD2
DNA: TGCGCCAGCAGCGTCCGACAGGGGGGGTTCTACAATGAGCAGTTCTTC; CDR3: CASSVRQGGFYNEQFF; size: NA; J: TRBJ2-1; V: TRBV5-1; D: TRBD1